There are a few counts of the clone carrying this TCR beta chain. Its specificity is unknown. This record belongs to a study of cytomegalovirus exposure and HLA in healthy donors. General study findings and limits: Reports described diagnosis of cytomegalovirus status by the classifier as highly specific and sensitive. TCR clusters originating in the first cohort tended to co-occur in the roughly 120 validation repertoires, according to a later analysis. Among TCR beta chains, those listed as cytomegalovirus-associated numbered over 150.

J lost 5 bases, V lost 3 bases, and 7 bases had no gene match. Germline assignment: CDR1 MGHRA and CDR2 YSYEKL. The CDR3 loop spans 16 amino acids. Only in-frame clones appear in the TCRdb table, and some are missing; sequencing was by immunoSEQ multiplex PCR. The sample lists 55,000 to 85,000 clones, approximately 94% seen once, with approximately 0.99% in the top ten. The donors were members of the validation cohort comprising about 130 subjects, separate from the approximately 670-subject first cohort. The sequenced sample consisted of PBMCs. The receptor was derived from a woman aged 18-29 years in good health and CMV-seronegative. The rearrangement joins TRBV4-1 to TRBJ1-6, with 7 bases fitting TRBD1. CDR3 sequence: CASSQATGTDNSPLHF. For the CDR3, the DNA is TGCGCCAGCAGCCAGGCGACCGGGACAGATAATTCACCCCTCCACTTT.